The T cell receptor beta chain under discussion was sequenced for a study of shared clonotypes between healthy human individuals. Overall study results and limits: Some naive CD4 clonotypes, roughly 5%, turned up in common across several donors. A small donor pool kept down the genetic and exposure-history diversity that was represented.

Of note for this clone: The antigen is not known.

Measured with immunoSEQ multiplex PCR; TCRdb has only the in-frame clones, and not every one. The top ten hold more than 20% of the sample, which has hundreds of thousands of clones, 92% seen once. The CDR3 has 14 residues. In germline, CDR1 is SGHRS, CDR2 YFSETQ. V was cut by 3 bases and J by 5 bases, with 12 bases left in between. Terminally differentiated effector memory CD45RA+ cells were excluded from the naive CD8 cells, which were CD45RO-negative and positively selected for CCR7. The donor population consisted of healthy HIV-negative adults with no recent acute infections or vaccinations. This receptor was obtained from a man aged 25-40 years in good health. Material: naive CD8+ T cells sorted from blood. V usage is TRBV5-1 and J usage is TRBJ2-1; D unresolved. The CDR3 reads CASSSTYDDNEQFF. CDR3 coding DNA: TGCGCCAGCAGCTCCACTTACGACGACAATGAGCAGTTCTTC.